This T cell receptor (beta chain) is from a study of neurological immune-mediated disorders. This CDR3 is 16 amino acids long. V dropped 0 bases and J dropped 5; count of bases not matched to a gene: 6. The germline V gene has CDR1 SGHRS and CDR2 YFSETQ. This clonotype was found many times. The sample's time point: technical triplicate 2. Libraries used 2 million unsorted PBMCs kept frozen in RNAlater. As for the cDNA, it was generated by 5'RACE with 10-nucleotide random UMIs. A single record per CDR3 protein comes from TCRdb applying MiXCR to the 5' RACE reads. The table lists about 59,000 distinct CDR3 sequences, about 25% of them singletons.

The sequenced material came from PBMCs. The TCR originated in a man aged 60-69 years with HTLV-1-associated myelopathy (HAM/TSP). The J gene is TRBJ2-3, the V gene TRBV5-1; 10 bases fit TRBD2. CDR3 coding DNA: TGCGCCAGCAGCTTGGCGTCGAGACTAGCGGGAGATACGCAGTATTTT. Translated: CASSLASRLAGDTQYF.